This TCR beta chain was sequenced for a study of Graves' ophthalmopathy and Graves' hyperthyroidism. This clonotype was recorded at least ten times. The antigen is undetermined. Study conclusions and caveats: Stable hyperthyroidism and ophthalmopathy were told apart by a 13-signature model, which achieved roughly 89% sensitivity and around 77% specificity.

Amplified TCR beta CDR3 regions were obtained using RNA transcripts as template. HTBI primers were employed in first-round RT-PCR, then a second-round multiplex PCR followed. TCRdb re-derived calls from the multiplex PCR reads in MiXCR, one entry per CDR3 protein. The sample lists under 350,000 distinct CDR3 sequences; roughly a sixth were seen once. Researchers turned away patients with other autoimmune diseases, uncontrolled infections, pregnancy or lactation. Fresh peripheral blood, 10 ml, was the PBMC source. CDR1 MDHEN and CDR2 SYDVKM come from the germline V gene. J was trimmed by 1 base and V by 6 bases; bases with no gene match: 6. CDR3 length: 15 residues.

This receptor was taken from an adult man with Graves' ophthalmopathy. Sample: peripheral blood. The chain joins TRBV28 to TRBJ1-1; 9 bases map to TRBD1. The CDR3 is CASSPPQGANTEAFF. The CDR3 DNA sequence: TGTGCCAGCAGCCCCCCACAGGGGGCGAACACTGAAGCTTTCTTT.